The following is a TCR beta chain sequence with its context. The antigen remains unidentified. This record belongs to a study of T-cell reconstitution after alpha-beta-depleted transplantation in children. Findings and caveats of the study: It was newly produced T cells that mostly accounted for T-cell counts and diversity one year after transplant. Recipient T cells and thymic progenitors that survived were the source of the high TCRbeta diversity seen at day 60 in some patients.

Preparation of the TCRbeta library used unique molecular identifiers. TCRdb ran MiXCR on the PCR reads and lists one entry per CDR3 protein. The table has 97,000 or so distinct CDR3 sequences, roughly 7.1% seen once; the top ten hold around 15%. The receptor comes from a boy aged 2 to 10 with acute lymphoblastic leukemia, due to receive a stem cell transplant. The input for sequencing was PBMCs, taken before TCRalphabeta/CD19-depleted stem cell transplant.

The CDR3 sequence: CSARGGSGGPYEQYF. The DNA of the CDR3 is TGCAGTGCTAGGGGGGGTAGCGGGGGGCCCTACGAGCAGTACTTC. The V call is TRBV20-1, the J call TRBJ2-7; TRBD2 agrees at 10 bases. CDR3 size: 15 residues. V dropped 3 bases and J dropped 2; count of bases not matched to a gene: 7. Germline V gene sequence: CDR1 DFQATT, CDR2 SNEGSKA (reference sequence).